The clone carrying this T cell receptor beta chain was picked up many times. Amplified regions were TCR beta CDR3 sequences from RNA transcripts. Researchers ran a first-round RT-PCR on the TCR CDR3 using the HTBI primer set. MiXCR, run by TCRdb on the multiplex PCR reads, gives a single entry per CDR3 protein. The table has a few hundred thousand distinct CDR3 sequences, 13% to 15% seen once. This entry comes from a study of T cells in Graves' hyperthyroidism and ophthalmopathy. Clinicians diagnosed patients from clinical symptoms, serum thyroxine and TRAb, thyroid ultrasound and orbital computed tomography. The sample of blood was obtained at first hyperthyroidism diagnosis (before any ophthalmopathy symptoms). Germline-derived CDR1 and CDR2 are SGHRS and YFSETQ. Trimming cost V 2 bases and J 7 bases, with 16 bases left between them. The CDR3 has 15 residues.

The TCR comes from a woman in her thirties or forties with Graves' hyperthyroidism that later progressed to Graves' ophthalmopathy. The chain combines TRBV5-1 with TRBJ1-3, with D tentatively TRBD1 (5 bases). Sequencing used blood. The CDR3 region has the DNA TGCGCCAGCAGCTTCTCACAGGATGATCGGAACACCATATATTTT. It codes for CASSFSQDDRNTIYF.